Listed here are 10 T cell receptor beta chains from one sample, sequenced in a study of T-cell memory formation after mild COVID-19. TCRdb recomputed calls from the 5' RACE reads with MiXCR, one row per CDR3 protein. The sample lists 400,000 or so distinct CDR3 sequences, 20% occurring once. The source material was PBMCs or a T cell subset sorted from them (not recorded which). These receptors were taken from an adult woman who had mild COVID-19 (a few samples of this study predate the infection). Cell type and time point are not known.

This sequence joins TRBV7-3 and TRBJ2-2; no definite D call. Germline lookup yields CDR1 SGHTA and CDR2 FQGTGA. The CDR3 contains 13 residues. V shed 4 bases and J shed 2 bases, with 5 bases lying between them. As DNA, the CDR3 is TGTGCCAGCAGCTCATTTAACACCGGGGAGCTGTTTTTT. The encoded protein is CASSSFNTGELFF.

This clonotype was observed a few times. The chain links TRBV7-2 to TRBJ2-5, with 11 bases lining up with TRBD2. Per germline, CDR1 SGHTA and CDR2 FQGNSA. V was pared by 5 bases and J by 5 bases, with 10 bases of the junction left unmatched. CDR3 length: 16 residues. CDR3 coding DNA: TGTGCCAGCAGCCTCGAAGGCGCTAGCGGGAGGGAGACCCAGTACTTC. It encodes CASSLEGASGRETQYF.

This clonotype occurred many times. The chain links TRBV6-1 to TRBJ2-3; 8 bases are a match to TRBD1. The J segment lost 1 base and the V segment lost 10 bases, leaving 7 bases of the junction unmatched. Germline V lookup: CDR1 MNHNS, CDR2 SASEGT. The CDR3 totals 14 residues. CDR3 amino acids: CAIRDRGGTDTQYF. Here the CDR3 DNA reads TGTGCCATAAGAGACAGGGGAGGCACAGATACGCAGTATTTT.

The genes are TRBV24-1 and TRBJ1-5; TRBD1 matches at 7 bases. Germline V lookup: CDR1 KGHDR, CDR2 SFDVKD. J was trimmed by 6 bases and V by 3 bases; bases with no gene match: 10. CDR3 size: 16 residues. The CDR3 nucleotides are TGTGCCACCAGTGATCCGACAGGGCCCGACAGTCAGCCCCAGCATTTT. It yields the protein CATSDPTGPDSQPQHF.

The gene calls are TRBV7-9 and TRBJ1-1, with 7 bases that match TRBD1. This CDR3 is built from 14 residues. Per the germline V gene, CDR1 is SEHNR and CDR2 is FQNEAQ (reference sequence). The junction had 2 bases not matched to a gene; V was cut back by 4 bases and J by 0 bases. The CDR3 protein is CASSYGQVNTEAFF. CDR3 DNA: TGTGCCAGCAGCTACGGACAGGTGAACACTGAAGCTTTCTTT. The full variable domain, its missing parts supplied by reference TRBV7-9 and TRBJ1-1, is DTGVSQNPRHKITKRGQNVTFRCDPISEHNRLYWYRQTLGQGPEFLTYFQNEAQLEKSRLLSDRFSAERPKGSFSTLEIQRTEQGDSAMYLCASSYGQVNTEAFFGQGTRLTVV.

This clonotype appeared a few times. V and J are TRBV20-1 and TRBJ2-5; 8 bases agree with TRBD1. V lost 5 bases, J lost 5 bases, and 7 bases stayed unmatched. CDR3 size: 13 residues. The germline gives CDR1 DFQATT, CDR2 SNEGSKA (reference sequence). In nucleotides, the CDR3 is TGCAGTGCTGTAGGACAGGGCGGGGAGACCCAGTACTTC. It yields the protein CSAVGQGGETQYF.

This clonotype was found a few times. The chain employs TRBV21-1 and TRBJ2-7; TRBD2 reflects the table's D call only, with no check against the DNA. TRBV21-1 is shown as a pseudogene. CDR3 length: 15 residues. The CDR3 reads CASSPSDQVIYEQYF. CDR3 coding DNA: TGTGCCAGCAGTCCCTCGGATCAGGTTATCTACGAGCAGTACTTC.

V is TRBV4-1 and J is TRBJ2-3; 11 bases align to TRBD2. Germline values: CDR1 MGHRA, CDR2 YSYEKL. V lost 4 bases and J lost 6; bases outside the gene matches: 9. This CDR3 comprises 16 residues. CDR3 in DNA: TGCGCCAGCAGCCGCCAGACTAGCGGGGAGGGGGATACGCAGTATTTT. It specifies CASSRQTSGEGDTQYF.

This chain joins TRBV5-5 and TRBJ1-2; 9 bases align to TRBD1. V was pared by 0 bases and J by 8 bases, with 8 bases of the junction left unmatched. Germline CDR1 is SGHKS and CDR2 is YYEKEE (reference sequence). CDR3 length equals 15 residues. The CDR3: CASSLGLGDREGYTF. DNA for the CDR3: TGTGCCAGCAGCTTGGGACTCGGGGACAGGGAGGGCTACACCTTC.

This clonotype was observed a handful of times. The V gene is TRBV7-9, the J gene TRBJ2-7; D may be TRBD2 (6 bases). V lost 5 bases to trimming and J lost 2 bases, with 22 bases between them. CDR1 is SEHNR, CDR2 FQNEAQ, per germline (reference sequence). The CDR3 extends over 17 amino acids. Here the CDR3 DNA reads TGTGCCAGCAGCGGGCCACTTGCCGGGACTGCCGCCTACGAGCAGTACTTC. Translating gives CASSGPLAGTAAYEQYF.